These 24 T cell receptor beta chains were all obtained from the same sample, sequenced in a study of T-cell memory formation after mild COVID-19. TCRdb reanalysed the 5' RACE reads using MiXCR and keeps one entry per CDR3 protein. The sample contains 560,000 or so distinct CDR3 sequences, 15% to 20% of which appear only once. The sample taken for sequencing was PBMCs or a T cell subset sorted from them (not recorded which). The receptors here all came from an adult woman who had mild COVID-19 (a few samples of this study predate the infection). Cell type and time point are not known.

The chain couples TRBV3-1 to TRBJ2-7, with TRBD2 identical over 7 bases. The germline V gene encodes CDR1 LGHDT and CDR2 YNNKEL (reference sequence). With 4 bases clipped from V and 2 bases from J, the junction kept 14 bases outside the gene matches. The CDR3 runs to 17 residues. The CDR3 is CASSPRVGGRAPYEQYF. The CDR3 nucleotides are TGTGCCAGCAGCCCCCGGGTAGGCGGGAGAGCCCCCTACGAGCAGTACTTC.

The V call is TRBV12-3 or TRBV12-4, the J call TRBJ1-2, with D perhaps TRBD1 (5 bases). With 6 bases removed from V and 4 bases from J, the gap between germline ends came to 12 bases. The CDR3 sequence is 13 residues long. The CDR3 DNA follows: TGTGCCAGCAGGGGGACGGCTGCCTATGGCTACACCTTC. It yields the protein CASRGTAAYGYTF.

This clonotype was observed a few times. The chain links TRBV11-3 to TRBJ2-3, with D possibly TRBD2 on 6 matching bases. Looked up from germline, CDR1 is SGHNT and CDR2 is YENEEA. V was shortened by 5 bases and J by 1 base, with 16 bases between the two germline ends. The CDR3 loop spans 16 amino acids. CDR3 nucleotides: TGTGCCAGCAGCACGTGGGAGGACGGAGGCACAGATACGCAGTATTTT. Translation gives CASSTWEDGGTDTQYF. The full variable domain, in which reference TRBV11-3 and TRBJ2-3 provide the parts outside the CDR3, is EAGVVQSPRYKIIEKKQPVAFWCNPISGHNTLYWYLQNLGQGPELLIRYENEEAVDDSQLPKDRFSAERLKGVDSTLKIQPAELGDSAVYLCASSTWEDGGTDTQYFGPGTRLTVL.

This chain connects TRBV6-2 or TRBV6-3 to TRBJ2-3, with D maybe TRBD1 (5 bases). This CDR3 region has 15 residues. V dropped 3 bases and J dropped 2 bases, with 12 bases sitting between them. Germline V gives CDR1 MNHEY, CDR2 SVGEGT. The CDR3 coding sequence is TGTGCCAGCAGTTATTACAGGAGCAACACAGATACGCAGTATTTT. It specifies CASSYYRSNTDTQYF.

The rearrangement uses TRBV18 and TRBJ2-1; 8 bases are shared with TRBD2. Germline CDR1 is KGHSH and CDR2 is LQKENI. This CDR3 spans 16 amino acids. With 0 bases clipped from V and 7 bases from J, the junction kept 8 bases outside the gene matches. CDR3 nucleotide sequence: TGTGCCAGCTCACCACCTTTAATAGCGGGGTGGAATGAGCAGTTCTTC. The encoded protein is CASSPPLIAGWNEQFF.

This clonotype was detected many times. This chain's CDR3 is CASSLDKGRVNTEAFF. CDR3 DNA sequence: TGTGCCAGCAGCTTGGACAAGGGTAGGGTGAACACTGAAGCTTTCTTT. The rearrangement links TRBV5-6 to TRBJ1-1, with D unresolved. The CDR3 has 16 residues. V dropped 0 bases and J dropped 0 bases, with 12 bases sitting between them. CDR1 and CDR2 from the germline V gene are SGHDT and YYEEEE.

The table lists this clonotype with many counts. The rearrangement uses TRBV15 and TRBJ2-3, with D unresolved. CDR1 LNHNV and CDR2 YYDKDF come from the germline V gene (reference sequence). The CDR3 contains 16 residues. V was pared by 3 bases and J by 5 bases, with 18 bases between. The CDR3 loop reads CATSRKRTPVGDTQYF. CDR3 in DNA: TGTGCCACCAGCAGGAAACGAACACCCGTGGGAGATACGCAGTATTTT.

The rearrangement uses TRBV6-1 and TRBJ2-3; possible D gene TRBD2, 6 bases. V was cut by 8 bases and J by 2 bases, with 14 bases left in between. The CDR3 loop spans 14 amino acids. Germline-derived CDR1 and CDR2 are MNHNS and SASEGT. CDR3 amino acids: CASLLLASTDTQYF. In DNA form, the CDR3 reads TGTGCCAGCCTTCTGCTAGCGTCCACAGATACGCAGTATTTT.

The chain uses TRBV7-9 and TRBJ2-5; 9 bases agree with TRBD1. V lost 5 bases to trimming and J lost 4 bases; unmatched junction nucleotides: 11. CDR3 length equals 16 residues. Germline loops: CDR1 SEHNR, CDR2 FQNEAQ (reference sequence). The DNA for the CDR3 is TGTGCCAGCAGCGCTACCGGGACAGGGCGGCGAGAGACCCAGTACTTC. This sequence encodes CASSATGTGRRETQYF.

This clonotype was picked up a small number of times. This rearrangement joins TRBV20-1 to TRBJ2-1, with 8 positions matching TRBD1. V was pared by 6 bases and J by 2 bases, with 12 bases of the junction left unmatched. This CDR3 is built from 16 residues. From germline, CDR1 is DFQATT and CDR2 SNEGSKA (reference sequence). CDR3 nucleotide sequence: TGCAGTGCCACCGCCTCTTACAGGGGGACCTACAATGAGCAGTTCTTC. It encodes CSATASYRGTYNEQFF.

The chain employs TRBV7-2 and TRBJ2-5; D unclear. This CDR3 region has 12 residues. Trimming stripped 6 bases from V and 5 bases from J, with 10 bases between. In germline, CDR1 is SGHTA, CDR2 FQGNSA. DNA for the CDR3: TGTGCCAGCAGTTTCGCATCGGAGACCCAGTACTTC. Its translation: CASSFASETQYF.

The genes are TRBV7-8 and TRBJ2-1; D ambiguous. Trimming left V 1 base short and J 4 bases short, with 8 bases between. The CDR3 spans 14 residues. Germline CDR1 reads SGHVS; CDR2 reads FQNEAQ. The CDR3 protein is CASSLGATYNEQFF. CDR3 bases: TGTGCCAGCAGCTTAGGGGCTACTTACAATGAGCAGTTCTTC.

This clonotype appeared a few times. V is TRBV30 and J is TRBJ1-5; no reliable D call. Trimming pared 2 bases from V and 1 base from J, leaving 9 bases between. Germline-derived CDR1 and CDR2 are GTSNPN and SVGIG (reference sequence). The length of the CDR3 is 14 residues. The CDR3 sequence: CAWSRYSSNQPQHF. For the CDR3, the DNA is TGTGCCTGGAGTAGGTATTCCAGCAATCAGCCCCAGCATTTT.

In its sample, this clonotype was seen a few times. CDR3 sequence (DNA): TGTGCCAGCAGCTTAGGACAGGGAGGATTGCAGTACTTC. It translates to CASSLGQGGLQYF. The chain combines TRBV7-9 with TRBJ2-7; tentative D call: TRBD1 (7 bases). With 1 base removed from V and 9 bases from J, the gap between germline ends came to 13 bases. CDR3 length: 13 amino acids. CDR1 is SEHNR and CDR2 is FQNEAQ in the germline V gene (reference sequence).

Only a few counts were recorded for this clonotype. A junction boundary mismatches the germline segment, possibly from a read error. The chain links TRBV6-1 to TRBJ1-6, with D possibly matching TRBD1 (5 bases). The germline CDR1 and CDR2 sequences are MNHNS and SASEGT. This CDR3 spans 15 amino acids. CDR3 sequence reads: CASKQESSYNSPLHF. Written as DNA, the CDR3 is TGTGCCAGCAAACAGGAGAGCTCCTATAATTCACCCCTACACTTT.

This clonotype was observed a few times. The V call is TRBV12-3 or TRBV12-4, the J call TRBJ2-1, with 7 bases identical to TRBD2. The CDR3 has 14 residues. Germline trimming cut 3 bases from V and 8 bases from J; bases unmatched to any gene: 7. The CDR3, as DNA: TGTGCCAGCAGTTTCAGGGCTCGGGGGGATGAGCAGTTCTTC. Protein product: CASSFRARGDEQFF.

The sample holds a few counts of this clonotype. This sequence joins TRBV2 and TRBJ1-4, with a possible D match to TRBD1 (6 bases). CDR3 size: 15 residues. The germline CDR1 and CDR2 sequences are SNHLY and FYNNEI. The V end lost 6 bases, the J end lost 3 bases, and 14 bases lay between the germline ends. The CDR3 loop reads CASSRTGTPNEKLFF. The CDR3 region has the DNA TGTGCCAGCAGCCGTACAGGGACCCCTAATGAAAAACTGTTTTTT.

The chain recombines TRBV12-3 or TRBV12-4 with TRBJ2-5; D is unresolved. The CDR3 is 12 amino acids. V shed 7 bases and J shed 2 bases, with 8 bases lying between them. The CDR3 loop is CASKTLQETQYF. CDR3 sequence (DNA): TGTGCCAGCAAAACTTTACAAGAGACCCAGTACTTC.

This clonotype was detected a few times. V gene TRBV12-3 or TRBV12-4 combines with J gene TRBJ1-1, with 8 positions matching TRBD1. There are 12 residues in the CDR3. The V segment lost 6 bases and the J segment 10 bases; nucleotides outside the gene matches: 7. This CDR3 is CASSPGQGRAFF. Written as DNA, the CDR3 is TGTGCCAGCAGCCCCGGACAGGGACGAGCTTTCTTT.

The rearrangement uses TRBV9 and TRBJ2-3; 12 positions agree with TRBD2. Germline-derived CDR1 and CDR2 are SGDLS and YYNGEE. The CDR3 length is 20 residues. Trimming removed 4 bases from V and 1 base from J; junction bases left unmatched: 16. This CDR3 is CASSSPRTSGVWVGTDTQYF. The CDR3 DNA reads as TGTGCCAGCAGCTCCCCCCGGACTAGCGGGGTGTGGGTAGGCACAGATACGCAGTATTTT.

This clonotype has only a few counts. V gene TRBV18 combines with J gene TRBJ2-3; 11 bases fit TRBD2. Germline V gives CDR1 KGHSH, CDR2 LQKENI. CDR3 length: 15 amino acids. J gave up 4 bases and V 4 bases, and 4 bases lay outside the gene matches. CDR3 bases: TGTGCCAGCTCACAGAATAGCGGGGGGGCAGATACGCAGTATTTT. Translating it yields CASSQNSGGADTQYF.

In its sample, this clonotype was seen once. The chain combines TRBV20-1 with TRBJ2-1; D possibly matches TRBD1 or TRBD2 (5 bases each). The germline V and J ends were trimmed by 0 bases and 6 bases, with 18 bases remaining between them. The CDR3 contains 16 residues. CDR1 and CDR2 from the germline V gene are DFQATT and SNEGSKA (reference sequence). CDR3 DNA sequence: TGCAGTGCTAGAGATCCGGGACCCAGGGTTGGCAATGAGCAGTTCTTC. This sequence encodes CSARDPGPRVGNEQFF.

This clonotype came up many times. The chain couples TRBV6-1 to TRBJ1-2, with unresolved D. Germline assignment: CDR1 MNHNS and CDR2 SASEGT. This CDR3 is built from 12 residues. V was cut by 2 bases and J by 6 bases, with 7 bases left in between. The CDR3 loop reads CASSEFGDGYTF. The CDR3, as DNA: TGTGCCAGCAGTGAATTCGGGGATGGCTACACCTTC.

This clonotype has a count of ten or more. V is TRBV29-1 and J is TRBJ1-1; D perhaps matches TRBD1 (6 bases). The CDR3 is 14 residues long. Germline V gene data show CDR1 as SQVTM and CDR2 as ANQGSEA. Deletions cut 6 bases from V and 0 bases from J, with 14 bases between. As DNA, the CDR3 is TGCAGCGTGGACCGGGACACCCTGAACACTGAAGCTTTCTTT. Translating gives CSVDRDTLNTEAFF.